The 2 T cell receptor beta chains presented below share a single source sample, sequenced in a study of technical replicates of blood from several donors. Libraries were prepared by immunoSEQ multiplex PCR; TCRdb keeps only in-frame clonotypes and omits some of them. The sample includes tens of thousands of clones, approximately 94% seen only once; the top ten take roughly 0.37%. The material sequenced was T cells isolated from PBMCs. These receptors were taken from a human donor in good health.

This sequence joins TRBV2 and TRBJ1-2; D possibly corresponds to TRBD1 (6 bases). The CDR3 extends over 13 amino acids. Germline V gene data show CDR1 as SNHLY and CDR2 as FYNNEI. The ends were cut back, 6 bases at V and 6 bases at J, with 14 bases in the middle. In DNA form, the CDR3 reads TGTGCCAGCAGGGTCACAGGGCCCCATGGCTACACCTTC. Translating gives CASRVTGPHGYTF.

The CDR3 protein is CASSQGQLGPNVLTF. In DNA, the CDR3 is TGTGCCAGCAGCCAGGGACAGTTGGGGCCCAACGTCCTGACTTTC. The chain employs TRBV11-2 and TRBJ2-6; 7 bases map to TRBD1. This CDR3 spans 15 amino acids. The ends lost 5 bases at V and 8 bases at J; junction bases unmatched: 9. The V gene's germline CDR1 is SGHAT and CDR2 FQNNGV. The full variable domain, its missing parts supplied by reference TRBV11-2 and TRBJ2-6, is EAGVAQSPRYKIIEKRQSVAFWCNPISGHATLYWYQQILGQGPKLLIQFQNNGVVDDSQLPKDRFSAERLKGVDSTLKIQPAKLEDSAVYLCASSQGQLGPNVLTFGAGSRLTVL.